The 17 T cell receptor beta chains presented below share a single source sample, sequenced in a study of graft-versus-host responses after intestinal transplantation. These TCRs are of unknown antigen specificity. Method: immunoSEQ multiplex PCR; TCRdb's copy keeps in-frame clones and lacks some. The sample lists 85,000 to 90,000 clones, 80% to 85% occurring once. The input for sequencing was unstimulated CD8+ T cells sorted from spleen or lymph node cells, taken before intestinal transplant. The receptor set was obtained from a human donor who received an intestinal transplant.

The chain has TRBV28 and TRBJ2-5, with a tentative D call TRBD1 (7 bases). Gene TRBJ2-7 matches the end of the DNA better, so the J call may be wrong. The CDR3 totals 13 residues. Germline CDR1 reads MDHEN; CDR2 reads SYDVKM. This CDR3 is CASSPQGGYEQYF. CDR3 DNA: TGTGCCAGCAGCCCTCAGGGGGGCTACGAGCAGTACTTC.

The J gene is TRBJ2-7, the V gene TRBV5-1, with D perhaps TRBD1 (6 bases). Germline V gene sequence: CDR1 SGHRS, CDR2 YFSETQ. V shed 4 bases and J shed 6 bases, with 11 bases lying between them. The CDR3 is made up of 12 amino acids. The CDR3 protein is CASSDDRPEQYF. CDR3 nucleotides: TGCGCCAGCAGCGATGACAGGCCCGAGCAGTACTTC.

This clone was observed a single time. This chain joins TRBV2 and TRBJ2-5; D gene uncertain. The better agreement between TRBJ2-7 and the DNA end casts doubt on the J call. The germline V gene has CDR1 SNHLY and CDR2 FYNNEI. CDR3 length: 12 amino acids. The CDR3 region has the DNA TGTGCCAGCAAGGCGGTCTCCTACGAGCAGTACTTC. Translated: CASKAVSYEQYF.

In its sample, this clone was seen a few times. V and J are TRBV5-5 and TRBJ2-7; 9 nucleotides match TRBD1. Germline V gene lookup returns CDR1 SGHKS and CDR2 YYEKEE (reference sequence). CDR3 size: 14 residues. The junction had 7 bases not matched to a gene; V was cut back by 4 bases and J by 5 bases. The CDR3 DNA reads as TGTGCCAGCAGCCACCGGGACAGGGCAAACGAGCAGTACTTC. It codes for CASSHRDRANEQYF.

V gene TRBV5-4 combines with J gene TRBJ2-3, with D perhaps matching TRBD1 or TRBD2 (6 bases each). The CDR3 length is 13 residues. The germline V gene has CDR1 SGHNT and CDR2 YYREEE (reference sequence). Trimming took off 7 bases at V and 4 bases at J, with 13 bases between the two ends. The CDR3 region is CASFNREADTQYF. CDR3 DNA: TGTGCCAGCTTTAACAGGGAGGCAGATACGCAGTATTTT.

Details on this clone: Given the absence of the conserved phenylalanine or tryptophan at the CDR3 end, a read error is likely. It is unclear where the CDR3 begins or ends on the DNA, so no DNA is shown, and the CDR3 is as TCRdb lists it. V usage is TRBV20-1 and J usage is TRBJ1-1. Germline CDR1 and CDR2: DFQATT and SNEGSKA (reference sequence). With termini counted, the CDR3 has 8 amino acids. This chain's CDR3 is CSARVGSD.

V gene TRBV19 combines with J gene TRBJ1-5; D might be TRBD1 (5 bases). Germline V gene sequence: CDR1 LNHDA, CDR2 SQIVND (reference sequence). There are 16 residues in the CDR3. V was shortened by 7 bases and J by 8 bases, with 24 bases between the two germline ends. The CDR3 DNA reads TGTGCCAGTACCGATTTCCTACAGGCTTCGATAGAGCCCCAGCATTTT. It translates to CASTDFLQASIEPQHF.

The gene calls are TRBV5-1 and TRBJ2-3; 12 bases align to TRBD2. This CDR3 comprises 15 residues. Germline V gives CDR1 SGHRS, CDR2 YFSETQ. After removal of 3 bases from V and 4 bases from J, the junction contained 3 bases not matched to a gene. The CDR3 sequence: CASSSSGRGPDTQYF. CDR3 nucleotide sequence: TGCGCCAGCAGCTCTAGCGGGAGGGGCCCAGATACGCAGTATTTT.

V and J are TRBV7-6 and TRBJ2-7, with D possibly matching TRBD1 (6 bases). The germline V gene has CDR1 SGHVS and CDR2 FNYEAQ. V lost 1 base, J lost 2 bases, and 12 bases lay in between. The CDR3 runs 15 residues. CDR3 loop: CASSLGLGATYEQYF. DNA for the CDR3: TGTGCCAGCAGCTTAGGTCTGGGGGCGACCTACGAGCAGTACTTC. Combining the CDR3 with reference TRBV7-6 and TRBJ2-7 gives the whole variable domain GAGVSQSPRYKVTKRGQDVALRCDPISGHVSLYWYRQALGQGPEFLTYFNYEAQQDKSGLPNDRFSAERPEGSISTLTIQRTEQRDSAMYRCASSLGLGATYEQYFGPGTRLTVT.

This chain uses TRBV28 with TRBJ2-3; TRBD2 aligns across 10 bases. This CDR3 contains 17 residues. Trimming removed 3 bases from V and 4 bases from J; junction bases left unmatched: 10. Germline V CDR1 and CDR2: MDHEN, SYDVKM. The CDR3 is CASSFLTSGIPPDTQYF. CDR3 DNA: TGTGCCAGCAGTTTTTTAACTAGCGGGATCCCCCCAGATACGCAGTATTTT.

V gene TRBV6-5 combines with J gene TRBJ1-2; D call uncertain. This CDR3 is built from 15 residues. The V end lost 6 bases, the J end lost 4 bases, and 18 bases lay between the germline ends. Germline-derived CDR1 and CDR2 are MNHEY and SVGAGI. The CDR3 loop is CASSPAAEVLYGYTF. CDR3 DNA sequence: TGTGCCAGCAGCCCCGCCGCAGAGGTACTCTATGGCTACACCTTC.

The rearrangement links TRBV6-6 to TRBJ1-5, with D hard to call. CDR1 and CDR2 from the germline V gene are MNHNY and SVGAGI (reference sequence). There are 14 residues in the CDR3. V was cut by 4 bases and J by 3 bases, with 10 bases left in between. The CDR3, as DNA: TGTGCCAGCAGTTTGAGGGTGAACAATCAGCCCCAGCATTTT. Protein sequence: CASSLRVNNQPQHF.

The chain couples TRBV6-5 to TRBJ1-5; weak D call: TRBD1 (6 bases). V was cut by 4 bases and J by 7 bases, with 14 bases left in between. The CDR3 covers 14 residues. Germline V gene data show CDR1 as MNHEY and CDR2 as SVGAGI. CDR3 in DNA: TGTGCCAGCAGTTTACTAGGGGGGCAACAGCCCCAGCATTTT. It is translated as CASSLLGGQQPQHF.

This clone was counted a single time. The V gene is TRBV2, the J gene TRBJ1-4; D may be TRBD1 (6 bases). Germline assignment: CDR1 SNHLY and CDR2 FYNNEI. The CDR3 covers 15 residues. V lost 6 bases to trimming and J lost 5 bases, with 16 bases between them. CDR3 DNA sequence: TGTGCCAGCAGCAGATCACAGGGAATGAATGAAAAACTGTTTTTT. Encoded protein: CASSRSQGMNEKLFF.

In this sample, this clone turned up a few times. The rearrangement uses TRBV6-5 and TRBJ1-1, with a possible D match to TRBD1 (6 bases). This CDR3 comprises 14 residues. Trimming took 5 bases from V and 4 from J, leaving 14 bases between them. The V gene's germline CDR1 is MNHEY and CDR2 SVGAGI. The CDR3 bases are TGTGCCAGCAGTCCCACAGGGCCCGTCACTGAAGCTTTCTTT. Residues: CASSPTGPVTEAFF.

The table lists this clone with a count of one. V and J are TRBV7-3 and TRBJ2-3; D call uncertain. V lost 3 bases to trimming and J lost 2 bases, with 12 bases between them. The CDR3 is 15 amino acids. CDR1 is SGHTA, CDR2 FQGTGA, per germline. The chain's CDR3 is CASSLWATTTDTQYF. CDR3 in DNA: TGTGCCAGCAGCTTGTGGGCGACCACCACAGATACGCAGTATTTT. Supplemented by reference TRBV7-3 and TRBJ2-3, the full variable domain reads GAGVSQTPSNKVTEKGKYVELRCDPISGHTALYWYRQSLGQGPEFLIYFQGTGAADDSGLPNDRFFAVRPEGSVSTLKIQRTERGDSAVYLCASSLWATTTDTQYFGPGTRLTVL.

The chain couples TRBV4-2 to TRBJ1-2; no definite D call. There are 16 residues in the CDR3. V lost 3 bases to trimming and J lost 4 bases, with 18 bases between them. Germline assignment: CDR1 LGHNA and CDR2 YNFKEQ. CDR3 DNA sequence: TGTGCCAGCAGCCAGCTAGTTTCCCAGAGCGCCTATGGCTACACCTTC. Translated: CASSQLVSQSAYGYTF.